These T cell receptor beta chains were read from a single sample in a study of cytomegalovirus exposure and HLA in healthy donors. Clones were read by immunoSEQ multiplex PCR, and TCRdb kept only the in-frame ones, dropping some. The data hold more than 95,000 clones, with roughly 80% observed a single time. Sequenced sample: PBMCs. Every receptor here comes from a man younger than 40 in good health and CMV-seronegative. CDR3s include the opening cysteine and the closing phenylalanine or tryptophan. The D gene is left open where the match is weak. Expanded clones are given a class, and other clones once, few, many or no size at all.

clone_size	d_call	v_call	j_call	cdr3_aa	cdr3_nt
-	TRBD2	TRBV30	TRBJ2-3	CAWSLPLAGVDTQYF	TGTGCCTGGAGTCTACCTCTAGCGGGAGTAGATACGCAGTATTTT
-	-	TRBV5-4	TRBJ1-1	CASSLGQVNTEAFF	TGTGCCAGCAGCTTGGGACAAGTGAACACTGAAGCTTTCTTT
-	-	TRBV4-3	TRBJ2-3	CASSPGGTDTQYF	TGCGCCAGCAGCCCAGGAGGGACAGATACGCAGTATTTT
-	-	TRBV6-6	TRBJ1-6	CASSYPGVYNSPLHF	TGTGCCAGCAGTTACCCAGGGGTCTATAATTCACCCCTCCACTTT
-	TRBD2	TRBV28	TRBJ2-7	CASSLPLAGLSSYEQYF	TGTGCCAGCAGTTTACCCTTAGCGGGTTTGAGCTCCTACGAGCAGTACTTC
few	TRBD2	TRBV7-2	TRBJ2-1	CASSPRGLAGAPNYNEQFF	TGTGCCAGCAGCCCCAGAGGACTAGCGGGGGCACCGAATTACAATGAGCAGTTCTTC
-	-	TRBV5-4	TRBJ1-1	CASSLQGLTDTEAFF	TGTGCCAGCAGCTTACAGGGCCTTACGGACACTGAAGCTTTCTTT
once	-	TRBV28	TRBJ2-3	CASNSGSRDTQYF	TGTGCCAGCAACTCAGGGTCGAGAGATACGCAGTATTTT
once	-	TRBV11-3	TRBJ1-3	CASSLESASGNTIYF	TGTGCCAGCAGCTTGGAGTCTGCCTCCGGAAACACCATATATTTT
-	TRBD1	TRBV5-1	TRBJ2-7	CASSSRPGTGAATYEQYF	TGCGCCAGCAGCTCTCGTCCCGGGACAGGGGCCGCCACCTACGAGCAGTACTTC